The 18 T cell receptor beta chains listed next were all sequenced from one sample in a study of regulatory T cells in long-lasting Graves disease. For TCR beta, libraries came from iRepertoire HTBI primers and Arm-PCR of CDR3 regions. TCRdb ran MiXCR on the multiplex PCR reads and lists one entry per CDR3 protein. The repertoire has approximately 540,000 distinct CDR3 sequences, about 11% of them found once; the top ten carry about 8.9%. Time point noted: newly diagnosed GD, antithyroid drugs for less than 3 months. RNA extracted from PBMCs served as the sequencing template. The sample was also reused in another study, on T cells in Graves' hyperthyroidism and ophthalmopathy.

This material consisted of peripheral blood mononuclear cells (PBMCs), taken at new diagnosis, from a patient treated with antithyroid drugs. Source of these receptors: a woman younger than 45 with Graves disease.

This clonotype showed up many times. CDR3 nucleotides: TGCGCCAGCAGCGGGGGACTAGCGGGAGGTTACGAGCAGTACTTC. This gives the protein CASSGGLAGGYEQYF. The chain uses TRBV5-1 and TRBJ2-7; 15 nucleotides match TRBD2. The CDR3 runs to 15 residues. The germline V gene encodes CDR1 SGHRS and CDR2 YFSETQ. The V and J ends lost 4 bases and 4 bases, in that order; junction bases with no gene match: 3.

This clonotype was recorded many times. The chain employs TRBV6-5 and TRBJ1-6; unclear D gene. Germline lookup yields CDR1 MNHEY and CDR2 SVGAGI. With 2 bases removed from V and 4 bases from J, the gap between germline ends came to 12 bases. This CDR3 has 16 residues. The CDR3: CASSYKNSAYNSPLHF. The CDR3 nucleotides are TGTGCCAGCAGTTACAAGAATTCGGCTTATAATTCACCCCTCCACTTT.

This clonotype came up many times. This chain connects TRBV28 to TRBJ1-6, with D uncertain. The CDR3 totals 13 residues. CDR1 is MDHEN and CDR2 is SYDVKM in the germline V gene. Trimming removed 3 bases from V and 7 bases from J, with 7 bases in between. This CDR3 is CASSLAANSPLHF. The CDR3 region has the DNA TGTGCCAGCAGTTTGGCAGCAAATTCACCCCTCCACTTT.

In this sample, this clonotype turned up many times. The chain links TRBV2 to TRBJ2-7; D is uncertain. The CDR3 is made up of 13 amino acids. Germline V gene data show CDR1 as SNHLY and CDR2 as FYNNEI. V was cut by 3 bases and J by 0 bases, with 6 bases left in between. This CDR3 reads CASSDLVSYEQYF. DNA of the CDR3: TGTGCCAGCAGTGATCTGGTCTCCTACGAGCAGTACTTC.

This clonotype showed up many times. CDR3 protein: CASSSRVKVHRELFF. For the CDR3, the DNA is TGTGCCAGCAGTTCTAGGGTTAAGGTACACCGGGAGCTGTTTTTT. V gene TRBV6-5 combines with J gene TRBJ2-2; D is unresolved. Germline loops: CDR1 MNHEY, CDR2 SVGAGI. This CDR3 has 15 residues. V shed 4 bases and J shed 9 bases, with 18 bases lying between them.

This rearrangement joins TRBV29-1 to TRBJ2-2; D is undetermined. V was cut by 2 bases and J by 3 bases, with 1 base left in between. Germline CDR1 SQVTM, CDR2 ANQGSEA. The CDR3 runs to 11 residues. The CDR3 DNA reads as TGCAGCGTTGAATACACCGGGGAGCTGTTTTTT. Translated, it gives CSVEYTGELFF.

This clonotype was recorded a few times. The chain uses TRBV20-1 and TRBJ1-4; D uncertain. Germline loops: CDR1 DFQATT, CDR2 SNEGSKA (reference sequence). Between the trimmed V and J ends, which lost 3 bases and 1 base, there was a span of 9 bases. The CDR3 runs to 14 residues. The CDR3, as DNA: TGCAGTGCTAGTAACCCAGGAACTAATGAAAAACTGTTTTTT. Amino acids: CSASNPGTNEKLFF.

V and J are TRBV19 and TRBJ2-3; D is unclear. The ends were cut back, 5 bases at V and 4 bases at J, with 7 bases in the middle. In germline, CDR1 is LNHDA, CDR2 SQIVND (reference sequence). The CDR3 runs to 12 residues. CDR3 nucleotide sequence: TGTGCCAGTAGTGCCCCCGCAGATACGCAGTATTTT. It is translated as CASSAPADTQYF.

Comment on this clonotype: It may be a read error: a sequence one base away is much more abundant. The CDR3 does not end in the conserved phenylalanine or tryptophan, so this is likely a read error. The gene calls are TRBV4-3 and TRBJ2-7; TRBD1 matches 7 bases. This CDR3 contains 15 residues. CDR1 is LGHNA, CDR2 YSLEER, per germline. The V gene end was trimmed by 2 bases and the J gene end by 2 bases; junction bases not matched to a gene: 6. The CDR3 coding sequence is TGCGCCAGCAGCCAACGGACAGGACCCACCTACGAGCAGTACTTG. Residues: CASSQRTGPTYEQYL.

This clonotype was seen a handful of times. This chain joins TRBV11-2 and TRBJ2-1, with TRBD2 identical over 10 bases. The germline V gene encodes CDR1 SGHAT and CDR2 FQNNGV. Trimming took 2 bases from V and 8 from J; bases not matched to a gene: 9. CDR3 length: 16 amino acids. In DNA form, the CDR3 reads TGTGCCAGCAGCTTATGGCTAGCGGGAGTTCGGCATGAGCAGTTCTTC. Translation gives CASSLWLAGVRHEQFF.

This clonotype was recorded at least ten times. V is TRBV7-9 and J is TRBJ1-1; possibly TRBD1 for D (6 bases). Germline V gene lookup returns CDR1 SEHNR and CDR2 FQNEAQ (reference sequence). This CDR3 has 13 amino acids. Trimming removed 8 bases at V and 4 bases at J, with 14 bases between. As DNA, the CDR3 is TGTGCCAGCCGCGTCCTGACAGGCACTGAAGCTTTCTTT. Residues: CASRVLTGTEAFF.

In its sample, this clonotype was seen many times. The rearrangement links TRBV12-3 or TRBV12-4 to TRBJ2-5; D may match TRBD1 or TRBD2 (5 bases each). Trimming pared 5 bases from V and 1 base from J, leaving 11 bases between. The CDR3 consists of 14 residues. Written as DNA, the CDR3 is TGTGCCAGCAGTATCCGGGACGGCCAAGAGACCCAGTACTTC. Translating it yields CASSIRDGQETQYF.

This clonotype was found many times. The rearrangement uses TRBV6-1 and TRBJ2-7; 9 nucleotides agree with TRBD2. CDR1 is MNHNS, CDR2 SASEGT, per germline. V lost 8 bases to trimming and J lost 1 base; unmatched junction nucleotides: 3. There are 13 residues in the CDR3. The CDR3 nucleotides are TGTGCCAGCCGGACTAGCGCTTCCTACGAGCAGTACTTC. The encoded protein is CASRTSASYEQYF.

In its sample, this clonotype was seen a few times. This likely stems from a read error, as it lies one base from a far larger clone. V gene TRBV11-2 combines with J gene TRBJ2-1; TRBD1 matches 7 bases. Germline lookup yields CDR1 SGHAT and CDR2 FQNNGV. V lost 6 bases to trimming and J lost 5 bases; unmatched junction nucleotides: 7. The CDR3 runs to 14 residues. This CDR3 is CASSLRDSHNEQFF. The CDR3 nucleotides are TGTGCCAGCAGTCTCCGGGACAGCCACAATGAGCAGTTCTTC.

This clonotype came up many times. DNA for the CDR3: TGTGCCAGCAGTTCGGGGCCCCGATTAACAGTGGAGCAGTTCTTC. Translating it yields CASSSGPRLTVEQFF. The rearrangement uses TRBV28 and TRBJ2-1, with D perhaps given as TRBD1 or TRBD2 (5 bases each). Germline loops: CDR1 MDHEN, CDR2 SYDVKM. Trimming took off 4 bases at V and 10 bases at J, with 20 bases between the two ends. The length of the CDR3 is 15 residues. Full variable domain (remainder filled in from reference TRBV28 and TRBJ2-1): DVKVTQSSRYLVKRTGEKVFLECVQDMDHENMFWYRQDPGLGLRLIYFSYDVKMKEKGDIPEGYSVSREKKERFSLILESASTNQTSMYLCASSSGPRLTVEQFFGPGTRLTVL.

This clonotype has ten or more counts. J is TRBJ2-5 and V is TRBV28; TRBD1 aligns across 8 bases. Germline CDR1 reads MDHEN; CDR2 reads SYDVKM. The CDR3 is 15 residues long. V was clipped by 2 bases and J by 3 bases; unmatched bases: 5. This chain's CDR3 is CASSLAPQGEETQYF. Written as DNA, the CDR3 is TGTGCCAGCAGTTTAGCCCCACAGGGGGAAGAGACCCAGTACTTC.

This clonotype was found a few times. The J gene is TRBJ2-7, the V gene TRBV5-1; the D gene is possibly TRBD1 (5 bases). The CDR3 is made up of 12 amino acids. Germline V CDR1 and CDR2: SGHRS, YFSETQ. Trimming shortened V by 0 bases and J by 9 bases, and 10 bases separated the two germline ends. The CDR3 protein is CASSLDRLGQYF. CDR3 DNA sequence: TGCGCCAGCAGCTTGGACAGGCTTGGGCAGTACTTC.

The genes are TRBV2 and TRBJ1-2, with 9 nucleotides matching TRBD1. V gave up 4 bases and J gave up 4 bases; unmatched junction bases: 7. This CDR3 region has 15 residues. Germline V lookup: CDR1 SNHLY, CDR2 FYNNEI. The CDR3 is CASSAEAGQGYGYTF. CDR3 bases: TGTGCCAGCAGTGCCGAAGCGGGACAGGGCTATGGCTACACCTTC.